These 9 T cell receptor beta chains were sequenced from one sample in a study of CD8 T cells in Susac syndrome. The RNA input was about 0.5 to 1 ug, and it was reverse transcribed with random hexamers. TCRdb called the immunoSEQ multiplex PCR reads again in MiXCR, with one record for every CDR3 protein. The sample holds over 95,000 distinct CDR3 sequences; 80% to 95% are singletons and the top ten take about 0.12%. Material for sequencing was CD8+ T cells from PBMCs. Source of these receptors: a human donor in good health.

This clonotype appeared a single time. CDR3 sequence (DNA): TGTGCCAGCAGTCGACAGGGGTTTGACGAGCAGTACTTC. Protein: CASSRQGFDEQYF. This chain uses TRBV11-2 with TRBJ2-7; 8 bases line up with TRBD1. The V and J ends lost 6 bases and 5 bases, in that order; junction bases with no gene match: 6. This CDR3 has 13 residues. Germline V gene sequence: CDR1 SGHAT, CDR2 FQNNGV. Full variable domain (missing parts from reference TRBV11-2 and TRBJ2-7): EAGVAQSPRYKIIEKRQSVAFWCNPISGHATLYWYQQILGQGPKLLIQFQNNGVVDDSQLPKDRFSAERLKGVDSTLKIQPAKLEDSAVYLCASSRQGFDEQYFGPGTRLTVT.

The chain couples TRBV10-3 to TRBJ2-3; 16 nucleotides line up with TRBD2. The CDR3 totals 18 residues. In germline, CDR1 is ENHRY, CDR2 SYGVKD. V trimming: 11 bases; J trimming: 6 bases; junction bases outside the gene matches: 17. The chain's CDR3 is CAAGPGLAGGRGGDTQYF. Here the CDR3 DNA reads TGTGCCGCCGGACCGGGACTAGCGGGGGGGCGGGGAGGGGATACGCAGTATTTT.

CDR3 sequence reads: CASRDSGWELFF. The CDR3 DNA follows: TGTGCCAGCAGGGACAGTGGTTGGGAGCTGTTTTTT. V usage is TRBV2 and J usage is TRBJ2-2; a weak D match, TRBD1 (6 bases). V dropped 6 bases and J dropped 9 bases, with 11 bases sitting between them. Germline V gene lookup returns CDR1 SNHLY and CDR2 FYNNEI. There are 12 residues in the CDR3.

The chain is built from TRBV7-2 and TRBJ1-5; 9 bases fit TRBD1. The germline V gene encodes CDR1 SGHTA and CDR2 FQGNSA. This CDR3 is 14 amino acids long. With V trimmed by 1 base and J by 9 bases, 4 bases remained unmatched. CDR3 DNA sequence: TGTGCCAGCAGCTTAGGACAGGGGGACAGGCCCCAGCATTTT. This encodes CASSLGQGDRPQHF.

The chain uses TRBV3-1 and TRBJ2-1; 8 bases are a match to TRBD1. Germline V gene lookup returns CDR1 LGHDT and CDR2 YNNKEL (reference sequence). Germline trimming cut 3 bases from V and 12 bases from J; bases unmatched to any gene: 7. The CDR3 totals 13 residues. The CDR3: CASSHTGGEGQFF. DNA for the CDR3: TGTGCCAGCAGCCACACAGGGGGAGAGGGGCAGTTCTTC.

The CDR3 nucleotides are TGTGCCAGCACCCCTCCCGGGACTAGCGGCTACAATGAGCAGTTCTTC. Translating it yields CASTPPGTSGYNEQFF. V is TRBV5-4 and J is TRBJ2-1; 11 bases are shared with TRBD2. The CDR3 covers 16 residues. Germline assignment: CDR1 SGHNT and CDR2 YYREEE (reference sequence). V lost 6 bases, J lost 3 bases, and 8 bases stayed unmatched.

This sequence joins TRBV12-3 or TRBV12-4 and TRBJ1-4; possible D gene TRBD1, 6 bases. The CDR3 runs to 14 residues. V was trimmed by 8 bases and J by 7 bases, leaving 17 bases between them. CDR3: CASGVRGTTEKLFF. In DNA form, the CDR3 reads TGTGCCAGCGGAGTCAGGGGAACGACTGAAAAACTGTTTTTT.

V usage is TRBV18 and J usage is TRBJ2-4; TRBD1 aligns across 12 bases. Germline assignment: CDR1 KGHSH and CDR2 LQKENI. With 4 bases clipped from V and 5 bases from J, the junction kept 3 bases outside the gene matches. CDR3 length: 15 amino acids. The CDR3 nucleotides are TGTGCCAGCTCACGGGACAGGGGGCGAGAAAACATTCAGTACTTC. This sequence encodes CASSRDRGRENIQYF. The full variable domain, in which reference TRBV18 and TRBJ2-4 provide the parts outside the CDR3, is NAGVMQNPRHLVRRRGQEARLRCSPMKGHSHVYWYRQLPEEGLKFMVYLQKENIIDESGMPKERFSAEFPKEGPSILRIQQVVRGDSAAYFCASSRDRGRENIQYFGAGTRLSVL.

This chain links TRBV23-1 with TRBJ2-1, with 10 bases fitting TRBD1. TRBV23-1 is filed as an ORF, its function uncertain. The CDR3 spans 18 residues. The V and J ends lost 0 bases and 5 bases, in that order; junction bases with no gene match: 10. CDR3 bases: TGCGCCAGCAGTCAATCCTTCGTAAGACAGGGGGCGGACAATGAGCAGTTCTTC. It encodes CASSQSFVRQGADNEQFF.